This entry lists 9 T cell receptor beta chains sequenced from one sample in a study of blood T cells in healthy people across ages. It was with a sample-barcoded 5' primer and a J-beta primer mix that a second PCR of about 6 to 12 cycles was run. Via MiXCR, TCRdb re-called the 5' RACE reads, giving one row per CDR3 protein. This sample yields around 990,000 distinct CDR3 sequences, of which about two fifths are seen a single time; over 10% belongs to the top ten. Sequenced sample: blood. The receptors stem from a man younger than 30 in good health.

This clonotype has more than one count but fewer than ten. The J gene is TRBJ2-5, the V gene TRBV29-1; 10 bases fit TRBD2. The germline gives CDR1 SQVTM, CDR2 ANQGSEA. CDR3 length: 15 residues. J lost 0 bases, V lost 3 bases, and 4 bases had no gene match. The CDR3 protein is CSVDGLAVYQETQYF. In nucleotides, the CDR3 is TGCAGCGTTGATGGACTAGCGGTATACCAAGAGACCCAGTACTTC.

The chain is built from TRBV4-3 and TRBJ1-2; possible D gene TRBD1, 6 bases. Germline CDR1 LGHNA, CDR2 YSLEER. The CDR3 is made up of 16 amino acids. Trimming pared 0 bases from V and 3 bases from J, leaving 14 bases between. The CDR3 loop reads CASSQDPDRSYYGYTF. CDR3 bases: TGCGCCAGCAGCCAAGATCCCGACAGGAGCTACTATGGCTACACCTTC.

The CDR3 loop reads CSVEGTSGGTGELFF. The CDR3 coding sequence is TGCAGCGTTGAAGGGACTAGCGGGGGTACCGGGGAGCTGTTTTTT. The V call is TRBV29-1, the J call TRBJ2-2, with TRBD2 identical over 13 bases. CDR1 is SQVTM and CDR2 is ANQGSEA in the germline V gene. The V and J ends lost 1 base and 5 bases, in that order; junction bases with no gene match: 1. The CDR3 is 15 amino acids.

The sample holds a few counts of this clonotype. The chain couples TRBV25-1 to TRBJ2-1, with no clear D. The V and J ends lost 2 bases and 2 bases respectively, with 13 bases between them. There are 16 residues in the CDR3. The germline gives CDR1 MGHDK, CDR2 SYGVNS. The CDR3 nucleotides read TGTGCCAGCAGTGAAGTAGAGACGCGAACCTACAATGAGCAGTTCTTC. It codes for CASSEVETRTYNEQFF.

This clonotype was observed a few times. V gene TRBV4-3 combines with J gene TRBJ2-3; D not certain. This CDR3 contains 14 residues. V was pared by 4 bases and J by 4 bases, with 12 bases between. The germline V gene encodes CDR1 LGHNA and CDR2 YSLEER. The CDR3 coding sequence is TGCGCCAGCAGCCCAGGTCTTAGGTCAGATACGCAGTATTTT. Protein product: CASSPGLRSDTQYF.

This clonotype has a handful of counts. The chain has TRBV27 and TRBJ1-2; 7 nucleotides agree with TRBD1. Losses at the gene ends were 7 bases for V and 2 bases for J; bases not matched to a gene: 10. Germline CDR1 reads MNHEY; CDR2 reads SMNVEV (reference sequence). The CDR3 is 15 residues long. The CDR3 sequence is CASTDLAGQNYGYTF. DNA of the CDR3: TGTGCCAGCACCGACTTGGCGGGACAGAACTATGGCTACACCTTC.

The rearrangement joins TRBV7-8 to TRBJ2-1; 8 bases line up with TRBD1. Trimming at V came to 5 bases and at J to 2 bases, leaving 5 bases not matched to a gene. The germline gives CDR1 SGHVS, CDR2 FQNEAQ. This CDR3 contains 15 residues. The CDR3 is CASSHRDRTYNEQFF. As DNA, the CDR3 is TGTGCCAGCAGCCACAGGGACAGGACCTACAATGAGCAGTTCTTC.

This clonotype was counted between two and nine times. This rearrangement joins TRBV20-1 to TRBJ2-1, with D possibly matching TRBD1 (6 bases). The germline V gene has CDR1 DFQATT and CDR2 SNEGSKA (reference sequence). This CDR3 is built from 17 residues. The germline V and J ends were trimmed by 0 bases and 0 bases, with 15 bases remaining between them. Here the CDR3 DNA reads TGCAGTGCTAGAGATTTTTCCGGGACACTCTCCTACAATGAGCAGTTCTTC. As protein: CSARDFSGTLSYNEQFF.

In its sample, this clonotype was seen a few times. The V and J genes are TRBV7-9 and TRBJ1-4; D not certain. Trimming pared 5 bases from V and 7 bases from J, leaving 17 bases between. The germline V gene has CDR1 SEHNR and CDR2 FQNEAQ (reference sequence). CDR3 length equals 15 residues. CDR3 amino acids: CASSPKGGLREKLFF. The DNA for the CDR3 is TGTGCCAGCAGCCCGAAAGGAGGGTTGCGTGAAAAACTGTTTTTT.